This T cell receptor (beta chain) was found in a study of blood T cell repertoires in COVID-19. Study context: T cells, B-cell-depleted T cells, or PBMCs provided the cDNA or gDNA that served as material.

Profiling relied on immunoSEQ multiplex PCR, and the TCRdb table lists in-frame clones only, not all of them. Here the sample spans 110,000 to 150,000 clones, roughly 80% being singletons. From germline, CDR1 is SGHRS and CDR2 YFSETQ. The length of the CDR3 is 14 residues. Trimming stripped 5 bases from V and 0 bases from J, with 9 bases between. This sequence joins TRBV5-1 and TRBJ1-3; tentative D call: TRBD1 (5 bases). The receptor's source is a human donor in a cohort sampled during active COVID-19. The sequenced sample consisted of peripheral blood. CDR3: CASRGGCSGNTIYF. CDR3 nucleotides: TGCGCCAGCAGGGGGGGTTGCTCTGGAAACACCATATATTTT.